One TCR beta chain is described in this entry. This entry comes from a study of blood T cell repertoires in COVID-19. Original processing notes: Reference gene primer amplification in the assay estimated nucleated cell counts. Measured with immunoSEQ multiplex PCR; TCRdb has only the in-frame clones, and not every one. V, J and clone size derive from that table, while D and trimming were established from the DNA sequence. The data show roughly 86,000 clones, roughly 80% seen once. This CDR3 has 16 amino acids. Germline values: CDR1 SGHNT, CDR2 YYREEE (reference sequence). Germline trimming cut 4 bases from V and 2 bases from J; bases unmatched to any gene: 7.

The sequenced material came from peripheral blood. This clonotype was obtained from a man in his fifties with acute or convalescent COVID-19. This chain uses TRBV5-4 with TRBJ2-3; the match to TRBD2 covers 10 bases. The CDR3, as DNA: TGTGCCAGCAGCCTGAGAGCGGGAGGGCTCACAGATACGCAGTATTTT. It translates to CASSLRAGGLTDTQYF.